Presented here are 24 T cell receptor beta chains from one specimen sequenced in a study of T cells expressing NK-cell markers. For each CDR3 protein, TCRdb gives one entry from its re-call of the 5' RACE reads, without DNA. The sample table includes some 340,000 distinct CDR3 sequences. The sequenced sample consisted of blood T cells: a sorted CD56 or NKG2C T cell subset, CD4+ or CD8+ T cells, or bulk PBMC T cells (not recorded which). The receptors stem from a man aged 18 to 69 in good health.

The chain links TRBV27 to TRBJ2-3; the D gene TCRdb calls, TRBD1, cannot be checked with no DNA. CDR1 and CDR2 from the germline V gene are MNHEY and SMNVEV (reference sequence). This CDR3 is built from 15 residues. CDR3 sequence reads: CASKRGQHYTDTQYF.

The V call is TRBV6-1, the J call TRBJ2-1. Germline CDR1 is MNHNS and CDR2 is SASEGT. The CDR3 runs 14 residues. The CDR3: CASSERGVSDEQFF.

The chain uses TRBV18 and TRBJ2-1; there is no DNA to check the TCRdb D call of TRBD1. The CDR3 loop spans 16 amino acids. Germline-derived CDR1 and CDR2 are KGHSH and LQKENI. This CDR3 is CASSPPNGGTYNEQFF.

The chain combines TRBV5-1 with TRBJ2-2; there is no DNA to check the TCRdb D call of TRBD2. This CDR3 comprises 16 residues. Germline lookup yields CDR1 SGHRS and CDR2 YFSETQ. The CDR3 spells CASSLLTSGATGELFF.

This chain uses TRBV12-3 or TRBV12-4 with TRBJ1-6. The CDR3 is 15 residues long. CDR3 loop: CASSLRTTRGSPLHF.

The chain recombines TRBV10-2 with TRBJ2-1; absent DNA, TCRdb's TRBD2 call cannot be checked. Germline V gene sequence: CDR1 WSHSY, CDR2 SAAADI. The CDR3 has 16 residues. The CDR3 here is CASRSTSGGSYNEQFF.

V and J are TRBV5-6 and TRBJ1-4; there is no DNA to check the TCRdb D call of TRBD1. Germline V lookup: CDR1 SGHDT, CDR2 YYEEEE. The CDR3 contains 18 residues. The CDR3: CASSIRYDRGRIGEKLFF.

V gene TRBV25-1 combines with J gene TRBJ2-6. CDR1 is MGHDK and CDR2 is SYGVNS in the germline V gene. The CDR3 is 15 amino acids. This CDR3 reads CASNKGSSGANVLTF.

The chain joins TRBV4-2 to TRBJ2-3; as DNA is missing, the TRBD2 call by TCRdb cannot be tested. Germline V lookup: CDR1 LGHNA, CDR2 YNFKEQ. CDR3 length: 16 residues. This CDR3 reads CASSQDAPSGTDTQYF.

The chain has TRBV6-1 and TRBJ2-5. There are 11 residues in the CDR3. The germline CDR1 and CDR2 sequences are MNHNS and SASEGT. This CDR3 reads CASNMVETQYF.

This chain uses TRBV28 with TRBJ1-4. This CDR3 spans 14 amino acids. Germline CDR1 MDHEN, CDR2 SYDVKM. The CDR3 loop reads CASSAGLPLEKLFF.

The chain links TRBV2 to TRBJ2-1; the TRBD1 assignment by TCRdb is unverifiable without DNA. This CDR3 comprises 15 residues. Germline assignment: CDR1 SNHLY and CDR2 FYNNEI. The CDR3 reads CASSLKGQGANEQFF. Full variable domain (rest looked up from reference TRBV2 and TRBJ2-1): EPEVTQTPSHQVTQMGQEVILRCVPISNHLYFYWYRQILGQKVEFLVSFYNNEISEKSEIFDDQFSVERPDGSNFTLKIRSTKLEDSAMYFCASSLKGQGANEQFFGPGTRLTVL.

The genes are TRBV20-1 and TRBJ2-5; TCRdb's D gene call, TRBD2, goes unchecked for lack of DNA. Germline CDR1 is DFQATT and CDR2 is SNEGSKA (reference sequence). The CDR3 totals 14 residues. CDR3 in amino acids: CSARLAGGHGTQYF.

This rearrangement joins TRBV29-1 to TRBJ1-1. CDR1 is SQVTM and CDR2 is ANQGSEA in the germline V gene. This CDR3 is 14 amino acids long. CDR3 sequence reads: CSVDTSRGSTEAFF.

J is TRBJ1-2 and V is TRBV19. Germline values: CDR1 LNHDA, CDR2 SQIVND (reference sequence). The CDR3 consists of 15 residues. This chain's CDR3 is CASSIARGSVYGYTF.

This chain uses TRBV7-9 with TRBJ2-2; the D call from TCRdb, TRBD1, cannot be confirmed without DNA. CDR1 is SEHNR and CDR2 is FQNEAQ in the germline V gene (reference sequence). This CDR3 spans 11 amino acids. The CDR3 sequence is CASSRQGELFF.

The chain's CDR3 is CASSAVTGAANYGYTF. J is TRBJ1-2 and V is TRBV5-1; TCRdb's D gene call, TRBD1, goes unchecked for lack of DNA. Germline CDR1 reads SGHRS; CDR2 reads YFSETQ. The CDR3 has 16 amino acids.

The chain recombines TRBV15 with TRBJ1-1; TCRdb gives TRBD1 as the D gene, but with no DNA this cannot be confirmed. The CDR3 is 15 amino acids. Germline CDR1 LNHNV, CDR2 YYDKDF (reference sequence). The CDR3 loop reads CATSPGQGENTEAFF.

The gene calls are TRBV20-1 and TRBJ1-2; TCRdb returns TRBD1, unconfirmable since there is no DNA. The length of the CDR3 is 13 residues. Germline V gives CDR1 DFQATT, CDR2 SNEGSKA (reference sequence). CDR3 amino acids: CSAKQGRIPGYTF.

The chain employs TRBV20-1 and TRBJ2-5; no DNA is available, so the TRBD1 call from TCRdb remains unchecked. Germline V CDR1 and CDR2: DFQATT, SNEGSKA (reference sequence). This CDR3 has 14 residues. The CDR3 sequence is CSARNGAGWETQYF.

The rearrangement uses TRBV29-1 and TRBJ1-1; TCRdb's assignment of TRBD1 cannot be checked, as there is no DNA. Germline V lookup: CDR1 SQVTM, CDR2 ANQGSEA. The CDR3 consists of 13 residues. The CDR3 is CSVEQGAYTEAFF.

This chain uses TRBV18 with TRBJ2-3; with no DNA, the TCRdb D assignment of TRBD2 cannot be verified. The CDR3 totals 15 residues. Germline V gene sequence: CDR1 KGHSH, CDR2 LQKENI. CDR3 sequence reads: CASSLSAGPTDTQYF.

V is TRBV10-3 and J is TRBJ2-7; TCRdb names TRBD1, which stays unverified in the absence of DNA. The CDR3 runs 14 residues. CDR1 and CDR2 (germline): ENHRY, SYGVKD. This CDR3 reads CATGAGGISYEQYF.

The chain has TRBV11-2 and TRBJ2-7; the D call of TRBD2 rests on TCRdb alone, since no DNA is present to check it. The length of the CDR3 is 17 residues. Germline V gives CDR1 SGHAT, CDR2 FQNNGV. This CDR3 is CASSRSVSGGSSYEQYF. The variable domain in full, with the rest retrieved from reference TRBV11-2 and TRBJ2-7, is EAGVAQSPRYKIIEKRQSVAFWCNPISGHATLYWYQQILGQGPKLLIQFQNNGVVDDSQLPKDRFSAERLKGVDSTLKIQPAKLEDSAVYLCASSRSVSGGSSYEQYFGPGTRLTVT.